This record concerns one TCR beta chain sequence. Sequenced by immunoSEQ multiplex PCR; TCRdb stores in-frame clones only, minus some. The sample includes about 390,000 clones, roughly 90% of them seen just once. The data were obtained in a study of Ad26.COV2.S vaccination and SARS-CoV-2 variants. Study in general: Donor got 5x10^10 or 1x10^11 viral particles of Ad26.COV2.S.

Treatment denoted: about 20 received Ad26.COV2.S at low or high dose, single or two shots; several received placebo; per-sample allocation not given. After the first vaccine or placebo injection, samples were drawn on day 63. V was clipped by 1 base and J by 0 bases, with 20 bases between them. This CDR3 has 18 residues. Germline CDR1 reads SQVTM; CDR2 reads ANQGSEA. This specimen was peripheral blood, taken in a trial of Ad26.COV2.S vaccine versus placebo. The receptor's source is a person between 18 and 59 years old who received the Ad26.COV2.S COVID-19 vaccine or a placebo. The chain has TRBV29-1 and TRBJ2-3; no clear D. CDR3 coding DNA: TGCAGCGTTGAAGCACCAGCCCCTATCGTGGGGAGCACAGATACGCAGTATTTT. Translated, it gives CSVEAPAPIVGSTDTQYF.